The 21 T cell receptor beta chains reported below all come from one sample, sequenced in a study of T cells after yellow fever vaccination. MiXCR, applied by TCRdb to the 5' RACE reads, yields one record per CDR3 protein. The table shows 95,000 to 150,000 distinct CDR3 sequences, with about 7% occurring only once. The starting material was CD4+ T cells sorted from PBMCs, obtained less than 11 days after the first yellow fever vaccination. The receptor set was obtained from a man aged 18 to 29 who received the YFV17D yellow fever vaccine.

The CDR3, as DNA: TGTGCCAGCAGCTCCAGAAGGGGAGGGGGAGGCGAGCAGTACTTC. It is translated as CASSSRRGGGGEQYF. The chain recombines TRBV5-4 with TRBJ2-7, with D maybe TRBD2 (7 bases). This CDR3 has 15 amino acids. V gave up 3 bases and J gave up 6 bases, with 19 bases separating them. Germline CDR1 is SGHNT and CDR2 is YYREEE (reference sequence).

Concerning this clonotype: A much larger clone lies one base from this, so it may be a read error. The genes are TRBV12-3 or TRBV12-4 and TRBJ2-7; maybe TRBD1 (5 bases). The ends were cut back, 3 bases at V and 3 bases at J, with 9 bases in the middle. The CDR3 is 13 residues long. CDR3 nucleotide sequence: TGTGCCAGCAGTTTTTGGACACACTACGAGCAGTACTTC. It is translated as CASSFWTHYEQYF.

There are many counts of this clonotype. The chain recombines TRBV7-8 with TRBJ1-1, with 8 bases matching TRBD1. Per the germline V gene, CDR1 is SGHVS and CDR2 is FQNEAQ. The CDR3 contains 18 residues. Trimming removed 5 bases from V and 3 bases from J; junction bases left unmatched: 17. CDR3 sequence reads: CASSPRRVPNRGDTEAFF. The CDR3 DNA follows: TGTGCCAGCAGCCCTAGGAGGGTCCCAAACAGGGGGGACACTGAAGCTTTCTTT.

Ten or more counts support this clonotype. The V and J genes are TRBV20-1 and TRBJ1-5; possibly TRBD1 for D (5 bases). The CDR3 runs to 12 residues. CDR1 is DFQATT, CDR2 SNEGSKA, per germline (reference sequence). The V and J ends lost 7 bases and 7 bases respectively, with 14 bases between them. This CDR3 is CSELDSLQPQHF. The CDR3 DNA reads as TGCAGTGAACTTGACAGTTTACAGCCCCAGCATTTT.

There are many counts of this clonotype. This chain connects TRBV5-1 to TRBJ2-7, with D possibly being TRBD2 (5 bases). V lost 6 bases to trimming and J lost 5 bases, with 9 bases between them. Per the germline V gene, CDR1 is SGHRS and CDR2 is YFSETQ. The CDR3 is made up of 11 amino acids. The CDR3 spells CASTRRNEQYF. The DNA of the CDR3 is TGCGCCAGCACTAGGAGGAACGAGCAGTACTTC.

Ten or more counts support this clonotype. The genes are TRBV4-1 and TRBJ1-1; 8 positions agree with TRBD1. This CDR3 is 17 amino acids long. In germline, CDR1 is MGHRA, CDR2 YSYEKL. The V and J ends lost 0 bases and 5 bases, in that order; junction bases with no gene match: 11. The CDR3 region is CASSQDPPDRVRTEAFF. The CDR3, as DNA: TGCGCCAGCAGCCAAGATCCACCGGACAGGGTTCGGACTGAAGCTTTCTTT.

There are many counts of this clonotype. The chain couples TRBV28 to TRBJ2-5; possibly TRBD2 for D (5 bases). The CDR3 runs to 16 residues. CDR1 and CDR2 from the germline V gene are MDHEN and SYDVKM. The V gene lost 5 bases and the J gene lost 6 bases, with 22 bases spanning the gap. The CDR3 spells CASSPRMNGGSQTQYF. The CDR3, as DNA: TGTGCCAGCAGTCCCCGTATGAACGGAGGCTCGCAGACCCAGTACTTC.

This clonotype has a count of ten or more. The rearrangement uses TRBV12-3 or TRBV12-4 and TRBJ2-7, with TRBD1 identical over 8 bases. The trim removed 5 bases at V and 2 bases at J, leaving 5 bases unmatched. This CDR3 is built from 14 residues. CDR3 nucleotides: TGTGCCAGCAGTCCTCGACAGGGGCCCTACGAGCAGTACTTC. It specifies CASSPRQGPYEQYF.

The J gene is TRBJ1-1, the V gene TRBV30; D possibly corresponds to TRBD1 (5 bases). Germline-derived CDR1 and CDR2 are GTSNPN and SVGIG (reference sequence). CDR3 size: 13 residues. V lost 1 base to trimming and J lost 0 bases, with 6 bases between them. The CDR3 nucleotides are TGTGCCTGGAGTGGACAGCTGAACACTGAAGCTTTCTTT. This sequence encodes CAWSGQLNTEAFF.

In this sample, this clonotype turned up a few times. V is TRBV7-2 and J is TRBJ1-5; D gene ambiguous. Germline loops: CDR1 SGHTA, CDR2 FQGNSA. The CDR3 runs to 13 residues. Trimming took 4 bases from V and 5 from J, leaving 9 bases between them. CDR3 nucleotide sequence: TGTGCCAGCAGCTCTGCCGCAGATCAGCCCCAGCATTTT. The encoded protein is CASSSAADQPQHF.

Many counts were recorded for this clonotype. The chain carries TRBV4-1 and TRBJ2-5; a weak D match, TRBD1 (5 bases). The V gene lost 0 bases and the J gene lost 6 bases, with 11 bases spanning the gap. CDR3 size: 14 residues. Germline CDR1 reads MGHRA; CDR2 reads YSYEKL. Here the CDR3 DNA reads TGCGCCAGCAGCCAAGAGGGTCAGGGAAAGACCCAGTACTTC. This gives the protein CASSQEGQGKTQYF.

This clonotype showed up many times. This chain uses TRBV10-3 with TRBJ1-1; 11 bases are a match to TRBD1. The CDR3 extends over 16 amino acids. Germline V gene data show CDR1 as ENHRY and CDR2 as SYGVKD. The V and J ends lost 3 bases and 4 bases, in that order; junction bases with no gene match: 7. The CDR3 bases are TGTGCCATCAGTGATGGACAGGGGGCGTCATTCACTGAAGCTTTCTTT. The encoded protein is CAISDGQGASFTEAFF.

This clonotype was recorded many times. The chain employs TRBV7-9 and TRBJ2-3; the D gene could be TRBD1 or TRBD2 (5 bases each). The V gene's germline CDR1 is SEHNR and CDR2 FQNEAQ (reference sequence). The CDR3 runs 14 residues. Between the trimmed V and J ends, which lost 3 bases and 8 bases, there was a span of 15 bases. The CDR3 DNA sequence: TGTGCCAGCAGCTTGGAATCGAGGGGAGTTACGCAGTATTTT. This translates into CASSLESRGVTQYF.

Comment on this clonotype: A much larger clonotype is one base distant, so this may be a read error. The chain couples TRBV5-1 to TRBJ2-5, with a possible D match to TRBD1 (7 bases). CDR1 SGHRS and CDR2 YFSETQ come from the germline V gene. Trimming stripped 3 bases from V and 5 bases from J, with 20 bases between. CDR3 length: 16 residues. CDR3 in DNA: TGCGCCAGCAGCTCCGGACCGGCAGGGGGAGGTGAGACCCAGTACTTC. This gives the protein CASSSGPAGGGETQYF.

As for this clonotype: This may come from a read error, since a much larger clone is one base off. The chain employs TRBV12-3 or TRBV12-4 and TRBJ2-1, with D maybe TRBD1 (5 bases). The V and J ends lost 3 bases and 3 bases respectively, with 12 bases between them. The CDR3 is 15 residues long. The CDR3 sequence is CASSFVQRGYNEQFF. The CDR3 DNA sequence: TGTGCCAGCAGTTTCGTCCAAAGGGGCTACAATGAGCAGTTCTTC.

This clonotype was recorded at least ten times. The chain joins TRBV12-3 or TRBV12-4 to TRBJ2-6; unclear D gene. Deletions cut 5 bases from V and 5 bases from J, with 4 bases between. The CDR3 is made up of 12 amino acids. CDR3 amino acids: CASSPRANVLTF. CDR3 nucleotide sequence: TGTGCCAGCAGTCCCCGGGCCAACGTCCTGACTTTC.

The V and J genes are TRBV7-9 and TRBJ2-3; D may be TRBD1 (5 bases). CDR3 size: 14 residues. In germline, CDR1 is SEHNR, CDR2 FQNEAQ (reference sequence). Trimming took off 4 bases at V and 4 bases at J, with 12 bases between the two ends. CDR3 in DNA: TGTGCCAGCAGCTACCGACAGTCCCCAGATACGCAGTATTTT. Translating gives CASSYRQSPDTQYF.

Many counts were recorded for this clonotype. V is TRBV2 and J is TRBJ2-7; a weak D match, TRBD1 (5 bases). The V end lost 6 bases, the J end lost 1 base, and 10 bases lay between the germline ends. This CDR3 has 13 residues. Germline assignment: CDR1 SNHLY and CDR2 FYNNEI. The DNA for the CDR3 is TGTGCCAGCAGGGTAGACAGTTCCTACGAGCAGTACTTC. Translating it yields CASRVDSSYEQYF.

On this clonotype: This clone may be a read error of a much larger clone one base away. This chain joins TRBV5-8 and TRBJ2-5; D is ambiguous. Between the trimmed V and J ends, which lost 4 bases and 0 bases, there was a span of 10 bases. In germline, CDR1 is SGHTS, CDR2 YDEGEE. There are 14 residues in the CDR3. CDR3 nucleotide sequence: TGTGCCAGCAGCCTCCACGGCGACCAAGAGACCCAGTACTTC. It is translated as CASSLHGDQETQYF.

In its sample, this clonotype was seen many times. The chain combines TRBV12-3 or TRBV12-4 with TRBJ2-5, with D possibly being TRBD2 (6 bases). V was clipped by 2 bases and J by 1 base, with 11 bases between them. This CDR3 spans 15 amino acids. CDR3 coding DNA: TGTGCCAGCAGTTTAAACGGGGGTATCCAAGAGACCCAGTACTTC. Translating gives CASSLNGGIQETQYF.

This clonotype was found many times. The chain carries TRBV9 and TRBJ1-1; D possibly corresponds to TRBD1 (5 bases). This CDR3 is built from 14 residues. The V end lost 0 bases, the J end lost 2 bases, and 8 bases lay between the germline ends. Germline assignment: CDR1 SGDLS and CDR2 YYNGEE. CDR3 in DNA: TGTGCCAGCAGCGTAGATGACAGCAACACTGAAGCTTTCTTT. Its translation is CASSVDDSNTEAFF.